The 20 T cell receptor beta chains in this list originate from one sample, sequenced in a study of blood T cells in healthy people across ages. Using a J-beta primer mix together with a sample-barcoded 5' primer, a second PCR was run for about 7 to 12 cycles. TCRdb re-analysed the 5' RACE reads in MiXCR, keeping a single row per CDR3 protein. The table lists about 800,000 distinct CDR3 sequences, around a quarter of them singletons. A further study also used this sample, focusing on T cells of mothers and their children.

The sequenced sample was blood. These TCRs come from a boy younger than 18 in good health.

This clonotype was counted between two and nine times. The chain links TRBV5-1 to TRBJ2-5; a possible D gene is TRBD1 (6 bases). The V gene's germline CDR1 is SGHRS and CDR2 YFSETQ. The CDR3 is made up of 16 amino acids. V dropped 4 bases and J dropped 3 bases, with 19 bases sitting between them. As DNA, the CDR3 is TGCGCCAGCAGCCAAGAGGACAGCACAACAAAAGAGACCCAGTACTTC. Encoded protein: CASSQEDSTTKETQYF.

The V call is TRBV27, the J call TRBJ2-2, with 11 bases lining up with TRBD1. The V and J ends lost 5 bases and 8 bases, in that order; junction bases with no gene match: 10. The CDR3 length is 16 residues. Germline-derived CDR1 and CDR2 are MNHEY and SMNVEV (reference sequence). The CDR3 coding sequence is TGTGCCAGCAGTGCCACCGGGACAGGGGGTTCTGGGGAGCTGTTTTTT. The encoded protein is CASSATGTGGSGELFF.

The CDR3 DNA reads as TGTGCCAGCAGTGAATACGAGGGGACGGATAAATACGAGCAGTACTTC. Protein product: CASSEYEGTDKYEQYF. This rearrangement joins TRBV25-1 to TRBJ2-7; D is perhaps TRBD1 or TRBD2 (5 bases each). The CDR3 length is 16 residues. Trimming stripped 0 bases from V and 4 bases from J, with 16 bases between. Germline CDR1 is MGHDK and CDR2 is SYGVNS.

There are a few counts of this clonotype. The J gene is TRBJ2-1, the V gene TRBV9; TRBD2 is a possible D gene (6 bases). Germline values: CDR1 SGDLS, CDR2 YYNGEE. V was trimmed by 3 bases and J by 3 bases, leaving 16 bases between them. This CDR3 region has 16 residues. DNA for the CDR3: TGTGCCAGCAGCGACTCATTGATAGCGGACTACAATGAGCAGTTCTTC. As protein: CASSDSLIADYNEQFF.

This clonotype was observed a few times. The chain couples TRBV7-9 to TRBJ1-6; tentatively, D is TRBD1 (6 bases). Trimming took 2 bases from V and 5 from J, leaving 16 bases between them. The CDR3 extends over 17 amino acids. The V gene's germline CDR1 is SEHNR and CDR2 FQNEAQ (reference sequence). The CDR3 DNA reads TGTGCCAGCAGCTTAAGTTTCGCCAGGGGTCATAATTCACCCCTCCACTTT. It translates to CASSLSFARGHNSPLHF.

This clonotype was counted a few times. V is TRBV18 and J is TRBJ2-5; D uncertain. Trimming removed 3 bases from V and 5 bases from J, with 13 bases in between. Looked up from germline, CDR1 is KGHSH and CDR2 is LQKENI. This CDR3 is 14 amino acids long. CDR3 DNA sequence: TGTGCCAGCTCACCGACCGGTACGGGCGAGACCCAGTACTTC. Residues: CASSPTGTGETQYF.

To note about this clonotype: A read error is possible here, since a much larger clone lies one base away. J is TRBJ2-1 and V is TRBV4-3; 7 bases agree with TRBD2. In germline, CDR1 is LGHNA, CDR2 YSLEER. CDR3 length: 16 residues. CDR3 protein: CVSSPHTAGSYNEQFF. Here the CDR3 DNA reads TGCGTCAGCAGCCCCCATACAGCGGGATCCTACAATGAGCAGTTCTTC.

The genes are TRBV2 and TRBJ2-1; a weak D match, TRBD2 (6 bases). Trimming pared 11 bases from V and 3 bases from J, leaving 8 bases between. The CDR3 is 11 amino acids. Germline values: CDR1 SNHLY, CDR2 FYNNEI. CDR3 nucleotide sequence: TGTGCCGTGGGGGGCTACAATGAGCAGTTCTTC. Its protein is CAVGGYNEQFF. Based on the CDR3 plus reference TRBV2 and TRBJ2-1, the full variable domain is EPEVTQTPSHQVTQMGQEVILRCVPISNHLYFYWYRQILGQKVEFLVSFYNNEISEKSEIFDDQFSVERPDGSNFTLKIRSTKLEDSAMYFCAVGGYNEQFFGPGTRLTVL.

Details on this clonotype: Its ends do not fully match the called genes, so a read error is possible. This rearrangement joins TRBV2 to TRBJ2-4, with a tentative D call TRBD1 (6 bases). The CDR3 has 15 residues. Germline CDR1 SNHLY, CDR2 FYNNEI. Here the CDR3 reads CASRDSTLAKSIQYF. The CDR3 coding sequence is TGTGCCAGCAGGGACAGCACTCTAGCCAAAAGCATTCAGTACTTC.

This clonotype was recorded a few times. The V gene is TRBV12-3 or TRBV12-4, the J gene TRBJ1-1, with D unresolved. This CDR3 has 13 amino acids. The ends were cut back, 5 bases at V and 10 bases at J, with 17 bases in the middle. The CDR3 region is CASSPTGPGIAFF. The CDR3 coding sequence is TGTGCCAGCAGTCCCACCGGGCCGGGCATAGCTTTCTTT.

The DNA for the CDR3 is TGCAGCGTTGTCTTCGCAAGCGAGCAGTACTTC. Translating gives CSVVFASEQYF. The chain has TRBV29-1 and TRBJ2-7; D not certain. Trimming shortened V by 4 bases and J by 6 bases, and 10 bases separated the two germline ends. Germline V gene sequence: CDR1 SQVTM, CDR2 ANQGSEA. The CDR3 runs to 11 residues.

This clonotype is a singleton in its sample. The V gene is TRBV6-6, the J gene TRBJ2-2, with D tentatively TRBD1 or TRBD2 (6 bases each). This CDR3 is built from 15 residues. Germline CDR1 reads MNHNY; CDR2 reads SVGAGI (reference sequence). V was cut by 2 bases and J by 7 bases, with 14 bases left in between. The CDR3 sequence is CASSYRVGGGGELFF. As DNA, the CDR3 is TGTGCCAGCAGTTACAGGGTCGGGGGCGGCGGGGAGCTGTTTTTT.

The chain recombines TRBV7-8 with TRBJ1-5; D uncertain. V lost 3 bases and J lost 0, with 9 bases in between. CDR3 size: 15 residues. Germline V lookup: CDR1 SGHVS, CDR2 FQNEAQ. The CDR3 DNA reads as TGTGCCAGCAGCTTGGGGAGGGTTAGCAATCAGCCCCAGCATTTT. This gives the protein CASSLGRVSNQPQHF.

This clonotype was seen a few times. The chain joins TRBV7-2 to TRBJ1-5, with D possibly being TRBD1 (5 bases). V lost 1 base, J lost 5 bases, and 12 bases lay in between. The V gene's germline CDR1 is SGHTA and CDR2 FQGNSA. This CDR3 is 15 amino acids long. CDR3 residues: CASSLGRGGDQPQHF. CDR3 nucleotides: TGTGCCAGCAGCTTAGGGCGGGGGGGAGATCAGCCCCAGCATTTT.

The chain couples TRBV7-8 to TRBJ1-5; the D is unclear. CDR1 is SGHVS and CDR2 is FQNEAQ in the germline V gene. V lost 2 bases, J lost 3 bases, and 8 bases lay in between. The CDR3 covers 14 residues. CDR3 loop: CASSLTTNNQPQHF. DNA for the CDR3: TGTGCCAGCAGCTTAACCACCAACAATCAGCCCCAGCATTTT. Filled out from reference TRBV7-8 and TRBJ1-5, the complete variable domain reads GAGVSQSPRYKVAKRGQDVALRCDPISGHVSLFWYQQALGQGPEFLTYFQNEAQLDKSGLPSDRFFAERPEGSVSTLKIQRTQQEDSAVYLCASSLTTNNQPQHFGDGTRLSIL.

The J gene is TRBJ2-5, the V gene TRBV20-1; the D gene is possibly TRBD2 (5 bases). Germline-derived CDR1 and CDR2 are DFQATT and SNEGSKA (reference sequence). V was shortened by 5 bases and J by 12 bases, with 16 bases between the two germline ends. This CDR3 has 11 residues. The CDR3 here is CSAFPWRAEYF. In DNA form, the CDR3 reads TGCAGTGCTTTTCCGTGGCGGGCGGAGTACTTC.

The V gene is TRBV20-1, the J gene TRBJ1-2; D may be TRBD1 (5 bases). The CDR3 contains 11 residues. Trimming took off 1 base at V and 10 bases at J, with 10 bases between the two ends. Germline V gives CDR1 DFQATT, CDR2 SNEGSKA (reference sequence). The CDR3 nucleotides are TGCAGTGCTAGAGGGGGCTCCCACTACACCTTC. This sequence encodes CSARGGSHYTF.

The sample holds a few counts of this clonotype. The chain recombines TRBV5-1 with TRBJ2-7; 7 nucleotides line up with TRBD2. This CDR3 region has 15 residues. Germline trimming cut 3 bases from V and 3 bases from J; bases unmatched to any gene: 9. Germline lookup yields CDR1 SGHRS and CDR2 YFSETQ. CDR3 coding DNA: TGCGCCAGCAGCTGGACTGGCGGGGGAGGCTACGAGCAGTACTTC. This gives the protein CASSWTGGGGYEQYF. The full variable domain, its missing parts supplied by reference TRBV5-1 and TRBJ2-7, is KAGVTQTPRYLIKTRGQQVTLSCSPISGHRSVSWYQQTPGQGLQFLFEYFSETQRNKGNFPGRFSGRQFSNSRSEMNVSTLELGDSALYLCASSWTGGGGYEQYFGPGTRLTVT.

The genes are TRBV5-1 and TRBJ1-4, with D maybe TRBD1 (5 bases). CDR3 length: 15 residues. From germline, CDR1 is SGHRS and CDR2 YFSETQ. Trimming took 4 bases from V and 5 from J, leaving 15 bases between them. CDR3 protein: CASSSRTSRNEKLFF. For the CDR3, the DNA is TGCGCCAGCAGCAGCAGGACATCCCGCAATGAAAAACTGTTTTTT.

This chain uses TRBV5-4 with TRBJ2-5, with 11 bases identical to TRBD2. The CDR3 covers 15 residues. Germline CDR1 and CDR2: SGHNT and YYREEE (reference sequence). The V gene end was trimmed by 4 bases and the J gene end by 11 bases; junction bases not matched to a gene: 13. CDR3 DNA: TGTGCCAGCAGCCCAATAGCGGGAGGGCCGGGGGAGCAGTACTTC. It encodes CASSPIAGGPGEQYF.